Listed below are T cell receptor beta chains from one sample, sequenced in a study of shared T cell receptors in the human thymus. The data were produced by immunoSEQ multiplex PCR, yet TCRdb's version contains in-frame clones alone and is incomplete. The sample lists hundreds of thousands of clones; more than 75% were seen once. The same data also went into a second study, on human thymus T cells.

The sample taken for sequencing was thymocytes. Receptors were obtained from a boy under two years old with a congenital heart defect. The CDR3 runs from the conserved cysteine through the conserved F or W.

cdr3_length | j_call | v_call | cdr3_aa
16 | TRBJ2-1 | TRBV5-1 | CASSLPLAGTYNEQFF
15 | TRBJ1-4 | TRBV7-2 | CASSLARGHNEKLFF
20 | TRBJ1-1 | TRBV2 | CASRQRQHFNGGKVTTEAFF
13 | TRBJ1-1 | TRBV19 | CASSTTGGIEAFF
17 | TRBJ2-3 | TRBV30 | CAWSVKGTSGSTDTQYF
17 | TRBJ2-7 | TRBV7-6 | CASSLNLVRESSYEQYF
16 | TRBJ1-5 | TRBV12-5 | CASGLFTGGLGQPQHF
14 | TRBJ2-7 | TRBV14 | CASSSGRGSYEQYF
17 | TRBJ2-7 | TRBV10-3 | CAIRTGTSGAKDYEQYF
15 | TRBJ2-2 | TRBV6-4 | CASSDPTANTGELFF
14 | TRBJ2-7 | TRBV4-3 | CASSQDSRSYEQYF
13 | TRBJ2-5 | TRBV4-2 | CASSRGVKETQYF
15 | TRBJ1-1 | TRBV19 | CASSGTGGQRTEAFF
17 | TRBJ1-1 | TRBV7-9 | CASSLVQGQNMNTEAFF
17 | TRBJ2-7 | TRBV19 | CASSPREGLESSYEQYF
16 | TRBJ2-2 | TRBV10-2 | CASSDPHHTYTGELFF
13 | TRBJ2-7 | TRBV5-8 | CASSLGRIYEQYF
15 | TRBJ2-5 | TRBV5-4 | CASSFGFQGEETQYF
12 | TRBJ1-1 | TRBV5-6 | CASSLGQGRSFF
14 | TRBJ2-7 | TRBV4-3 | CASSPGLAAYEQYF
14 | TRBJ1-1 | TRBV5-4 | CASSLAGSNTEAFF
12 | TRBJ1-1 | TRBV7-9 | CASSTRVTEAFF
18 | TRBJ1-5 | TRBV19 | CASSSRDRERDSNQPQHF
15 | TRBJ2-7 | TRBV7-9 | CASSETGPKPYEQYF
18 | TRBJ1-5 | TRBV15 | CATSRVRVRGQMDQPQHF
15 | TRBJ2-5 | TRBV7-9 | CASSLGGSVEETQYF
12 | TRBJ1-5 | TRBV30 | CAWSLSNQPQHF
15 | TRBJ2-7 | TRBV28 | CASDNPTSGSYEQYF
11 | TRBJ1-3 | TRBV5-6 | CASSFGNTIYF
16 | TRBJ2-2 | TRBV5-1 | CASQTASGISTGELFF
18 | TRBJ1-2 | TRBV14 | CASSSSVDIIQANYGYTF
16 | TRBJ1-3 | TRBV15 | CATSRGGFPSGNTIYF
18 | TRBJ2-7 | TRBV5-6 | CASSRLVIIRRMADEQYF
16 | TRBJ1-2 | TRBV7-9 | CASSLWGGDLDYGYTF
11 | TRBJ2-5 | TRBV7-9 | CASSRGRTQYF
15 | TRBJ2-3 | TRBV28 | CASSQRLAHSDTQYF
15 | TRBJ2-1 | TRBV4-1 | CASSPPGQGVHEQFF
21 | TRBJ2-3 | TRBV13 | CASSSPPRGIDSGSSTDTQYF
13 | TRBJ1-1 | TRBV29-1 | CSVEGGRNTEAFF
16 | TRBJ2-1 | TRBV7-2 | CASSYTGTSGHNEQFF
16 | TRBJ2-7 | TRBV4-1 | CASSQAPSGGSYEQYF
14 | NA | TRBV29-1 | CSVEAGGPSYEQYF
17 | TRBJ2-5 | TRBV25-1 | CASSGPEGPQSEETQYF